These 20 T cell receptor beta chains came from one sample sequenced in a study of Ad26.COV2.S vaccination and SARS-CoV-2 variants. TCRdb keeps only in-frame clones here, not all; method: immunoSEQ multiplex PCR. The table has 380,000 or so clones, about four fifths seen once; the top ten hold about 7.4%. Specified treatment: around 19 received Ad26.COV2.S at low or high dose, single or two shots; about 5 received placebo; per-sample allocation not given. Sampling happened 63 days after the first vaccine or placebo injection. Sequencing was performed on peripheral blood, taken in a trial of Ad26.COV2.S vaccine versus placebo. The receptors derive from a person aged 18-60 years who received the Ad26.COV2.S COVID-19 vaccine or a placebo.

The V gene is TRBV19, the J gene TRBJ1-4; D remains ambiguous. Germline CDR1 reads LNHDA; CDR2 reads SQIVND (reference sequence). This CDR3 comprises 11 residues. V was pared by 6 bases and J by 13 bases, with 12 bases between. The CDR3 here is CASSHGWGLFF. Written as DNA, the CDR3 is TGTGCCAGTAGCCATGGTTGGGGACTGTTTTTT.

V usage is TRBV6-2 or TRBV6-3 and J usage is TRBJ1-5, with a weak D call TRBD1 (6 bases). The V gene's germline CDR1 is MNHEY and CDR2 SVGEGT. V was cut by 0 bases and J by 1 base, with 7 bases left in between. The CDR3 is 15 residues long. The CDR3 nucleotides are TGTGCCAGCAGTTACTCGGGGGCGAGCAATCAGCCCCAGCATTTT. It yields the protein CASSYSGASNQPQHF.

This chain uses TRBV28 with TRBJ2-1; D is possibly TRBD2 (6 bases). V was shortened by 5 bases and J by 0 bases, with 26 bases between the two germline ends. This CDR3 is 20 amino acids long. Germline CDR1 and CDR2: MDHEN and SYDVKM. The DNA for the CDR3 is TGTGCCAGCAGTCCCCGGGACTCACCCCTAAAGCGGGTCTCCTACAATGAGCAGTTCTTC. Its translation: CASSPRDSPLKRVSYNEQFF.

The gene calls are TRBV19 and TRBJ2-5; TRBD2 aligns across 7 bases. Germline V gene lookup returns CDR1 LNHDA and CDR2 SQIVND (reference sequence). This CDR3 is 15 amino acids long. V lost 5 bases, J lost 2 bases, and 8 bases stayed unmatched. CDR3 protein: CASSAAGTIQETQYF. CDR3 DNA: TGTGCCAGTAGTGCAGCCGGGACTATACAAGAGACCCAGTACTTC.

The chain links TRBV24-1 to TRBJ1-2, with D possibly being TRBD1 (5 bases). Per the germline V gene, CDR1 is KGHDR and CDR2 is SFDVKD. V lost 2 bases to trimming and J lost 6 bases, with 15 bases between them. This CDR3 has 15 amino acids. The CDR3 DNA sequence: TGTGCCACCAGTGATTGGCCGGCGGGGGAGGATGGCTACACCTTC. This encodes CATSDWPAGEDGYTF.

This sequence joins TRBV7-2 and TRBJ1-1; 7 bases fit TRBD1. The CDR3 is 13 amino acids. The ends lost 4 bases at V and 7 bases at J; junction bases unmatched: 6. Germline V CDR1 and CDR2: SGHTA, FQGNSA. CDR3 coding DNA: TGTGCCAGCAGCTCGACAGGGCCCAGTGAAGCTTTCTTT. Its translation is CASSSTGPSEAFF.

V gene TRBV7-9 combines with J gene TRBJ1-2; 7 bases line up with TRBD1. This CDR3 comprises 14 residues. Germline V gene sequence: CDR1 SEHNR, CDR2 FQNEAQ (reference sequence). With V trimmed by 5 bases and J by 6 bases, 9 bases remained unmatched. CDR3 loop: CASSLSKGANGYTF. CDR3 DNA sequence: TGTGCCAGCAGCCTATCGAAGGGGGCAAATGGCTACACCTTC.

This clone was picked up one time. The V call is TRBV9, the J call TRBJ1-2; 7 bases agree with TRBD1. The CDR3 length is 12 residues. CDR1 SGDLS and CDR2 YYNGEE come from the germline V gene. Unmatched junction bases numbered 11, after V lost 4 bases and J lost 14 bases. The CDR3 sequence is CASSFRTGPWTF. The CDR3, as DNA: TGTGCCAGCAGCTTTCGGACAGGCCCCTGGACCTTC.

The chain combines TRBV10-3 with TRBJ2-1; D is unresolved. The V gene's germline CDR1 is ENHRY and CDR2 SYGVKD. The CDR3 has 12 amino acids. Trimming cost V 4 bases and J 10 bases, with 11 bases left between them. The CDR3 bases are TGTGCCATCAGTGTGGTCGGGCGGGAGCAGTTCTTC. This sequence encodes CAISVVGREQFF.

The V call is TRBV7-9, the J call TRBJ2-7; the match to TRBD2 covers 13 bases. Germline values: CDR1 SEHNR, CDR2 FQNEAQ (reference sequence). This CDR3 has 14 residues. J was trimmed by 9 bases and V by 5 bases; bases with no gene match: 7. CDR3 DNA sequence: TGTGCCAGCAGCGAGGGGACTAGCGGGACGCGGCAGTACTTC. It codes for CASSEGTSGTRQYF.

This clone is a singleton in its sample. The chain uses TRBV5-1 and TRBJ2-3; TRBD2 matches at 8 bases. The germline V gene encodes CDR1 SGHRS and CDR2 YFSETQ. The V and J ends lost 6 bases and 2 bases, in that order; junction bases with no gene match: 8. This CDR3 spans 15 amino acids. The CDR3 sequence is CASTFLAGNTDTQYF. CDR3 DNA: TGCGCCAGCACGTTTTTAGCGGGAAACACAGATACGCAGTATTTT.

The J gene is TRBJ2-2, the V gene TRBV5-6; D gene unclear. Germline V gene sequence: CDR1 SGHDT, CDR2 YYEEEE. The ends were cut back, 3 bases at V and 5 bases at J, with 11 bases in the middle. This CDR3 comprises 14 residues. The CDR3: CASSWVTETGELFF. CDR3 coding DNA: TGTGCCAGCAGCTGGGTGACTGAGACCGGGGAGCTGTTTTTT.

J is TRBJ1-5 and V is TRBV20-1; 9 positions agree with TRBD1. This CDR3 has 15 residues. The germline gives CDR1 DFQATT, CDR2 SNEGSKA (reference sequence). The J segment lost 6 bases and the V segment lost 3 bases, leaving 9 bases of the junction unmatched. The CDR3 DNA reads TGCAGTGCTAGTCCCGGGACAGGGAACGGTCAGCCCCAGCATTTT. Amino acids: CSASPGTGNGQPQHF.

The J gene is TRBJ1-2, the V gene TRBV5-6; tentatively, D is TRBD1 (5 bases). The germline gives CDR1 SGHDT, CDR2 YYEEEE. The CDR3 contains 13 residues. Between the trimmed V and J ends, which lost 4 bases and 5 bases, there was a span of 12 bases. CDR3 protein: CASSTGTLYGYTF. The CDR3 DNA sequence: TGTGCCAGCAGCACCGGGACCCTTTATGGCTACACCTTC.

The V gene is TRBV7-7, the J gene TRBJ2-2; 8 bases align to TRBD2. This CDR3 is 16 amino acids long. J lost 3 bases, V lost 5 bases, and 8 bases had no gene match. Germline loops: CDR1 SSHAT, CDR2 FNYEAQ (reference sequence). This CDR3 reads CASSRSGGLYTGELFF. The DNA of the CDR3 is TGTGCCAGCAGCCGAAGCGGGGGCCTCTACACCGGGGAGCTGTTTTTT.

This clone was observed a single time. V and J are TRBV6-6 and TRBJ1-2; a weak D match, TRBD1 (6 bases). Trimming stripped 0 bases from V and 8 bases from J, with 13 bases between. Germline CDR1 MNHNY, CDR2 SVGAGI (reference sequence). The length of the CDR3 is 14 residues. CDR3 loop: CASSYSAGASGYTF. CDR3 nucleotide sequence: TGTGCCAGCAGTTACTCAGCAGGGGCGTCGGGCTACACCTTC.

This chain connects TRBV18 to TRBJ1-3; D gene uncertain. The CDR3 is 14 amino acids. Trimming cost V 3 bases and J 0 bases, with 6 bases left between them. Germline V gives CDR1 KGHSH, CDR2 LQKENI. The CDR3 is CASSPTVSGNTIYF. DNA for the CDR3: TGTGCCAGCTCACCGACGGTCTCTGGAAACACCATATATTTT.

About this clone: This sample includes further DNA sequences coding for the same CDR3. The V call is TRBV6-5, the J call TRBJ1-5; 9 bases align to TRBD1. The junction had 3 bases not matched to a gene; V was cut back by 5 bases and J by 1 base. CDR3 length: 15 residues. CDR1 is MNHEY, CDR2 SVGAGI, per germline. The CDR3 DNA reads TGTGCCAGCAGTCCAGACAGGGGGAGCAATCAGCCCCAGCATTTT. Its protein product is CASSPDRGSNQPQHF.

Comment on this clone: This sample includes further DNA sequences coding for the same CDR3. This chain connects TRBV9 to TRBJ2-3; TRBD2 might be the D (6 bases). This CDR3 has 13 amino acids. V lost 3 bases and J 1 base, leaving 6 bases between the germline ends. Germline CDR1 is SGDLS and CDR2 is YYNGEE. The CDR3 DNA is TGTGCCAGCAGCGCTAGCGGCACAGATACGCAGTATTTT. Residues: CASSASGTDTQYF.

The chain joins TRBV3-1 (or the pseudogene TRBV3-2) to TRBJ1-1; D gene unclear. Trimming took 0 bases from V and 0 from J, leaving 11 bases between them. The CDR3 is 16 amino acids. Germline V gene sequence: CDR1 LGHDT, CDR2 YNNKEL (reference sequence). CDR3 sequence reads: CASSQDWGRMNTEAFF. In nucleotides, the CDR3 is TGTGCCAGCAGCCAAGATTGGGGTCGAATGAACACTGAAGCTTTCTTT.